This TCR beta chain was captured by sequencing in a study of regulatory T cells in long-lasting Graves disease. Whole-study context: Newly diagnosed Graves' patients had taken antithyroid drugs under 3 months.

The CDR3 length is 14 residues. Trimming shortened V by 7 bases and J by 1 base, and 14 bases separated the two germline ends. The germline V gene has CDR1 SGHNT and CDR2 YYREEE (reference sequence). This clonotype was detected ten times or more. The target antigen is unknown. Specified time point: newly diagnosed GD, antithyroid drugs for less than 3 months. There was RNA extracted from PBMCs, and the TCR library was made from it. Combining iRepertoire HTBI primers with Arm-PCR of CDR3 regions, the authors built TCR beta libraries. Each CDR3 protein gets one entry after TCRdb re-called the multiplex PCR reads with MiXCR. This sample has under 300,000 distinct CDR3 sequences, with 20% to 25% found just once. Study findings and constraints: Since the sample size was small, accuracy may have been reduced.

V is TRBV5-4 and J is TRBJ1-1; D may be TRBD1 (6 bases). The sequence came from a female donor with Graves disease. The material sequenced was peripheral blood mononuclear cells (PBMCs), taken at new diagnosis, from a patient treated with antithyroid drugs. The CDR3 coding sequence is TGTGCCAGCGGTAAAACAGGGAGGAACACTGAAGCTTTCTTT. As protein: CASGKTGRNTEAFF.